Listed here are 4 T cell receptor beta chains from one sample, sequenced in a study of blood T cell repertoires in COVID-19. Only in-frame clones appear in the TCRdb table, and some are missing; sequencing was by immunoSEQ multiplex PCR. Of about 360,000 clones in the sample, 86% are singletons; the top ten hold 7.1%. Specimen: peripheral blood. The receptor source for this set is a woman aged 55-75 years with COVID-19, enrolled during active disease.

This clone appeared once. The chain recombines TRBV10-3 with TRBJ2-7, with D unclear. Trimming removed 2 bases from V and 2 bases from J, with 13 bases in between. CDR3 length equals 15 residues. CDR1 is ENHRY and CDR2 is SYGVKD in the germline V gene. The chain's CDR3 is CAISEPTKSTYEQYF. The CDR3 bases are TGTGCCATCAGTGAGCCGACAAAATCCACCTACGAGCAGTACTTC.

The chain employs TRBV7-2 and TRBJ2-3, with 8 bases aligning to TRBD1. J lost 1 base, V lost 3 bases, and 6 bases had no gene match. Germline CDR1 and CDR2: SGHTA and FQGNSA. This CDR3 is built from 16 residues. This CDR3 is CASSLGQGARTDTQYF. The CDR3 DNA reads as TGTGCCAGCAGCTTGGGGCAGGGGGCGCGCACAGATACGCAGTATTTT.

The V call is TRBV5-1, the J call TRBJ2-5, with TRBD2 identical over 9 bases. V was pared by 0 bases and J by 5 bases, with 2 bases of the junction left unmatched. The CDR3 totals 14 residues. Germline loops: CDR1 SGHRS, CDR2 YFSETQ. The chain's CDR3 is CASSLGTSGETQYF. The CDR3 DNA reads as TGCGCCAGCAGCTTGGGTACTAGCGGGGAGACCCAGTACTTC.

The J gene is TRBJ2-2, the V gene TRBV7-2; 8 bases line up with TRBD2. The CDR3 has 16 amino acids. V lost 2 bases to trimming and J lost 4 bases; unmatched junction nucleotides: 6. Germline values: CDR1 SGHTA, CDR2 FQGNSA. The CDR3 nucleotides are TGTGCCAGCAGCTTAATAAGCGGGGGTCTCACCGGGGAGCTGTTTTTT. Amino acid sequence: CASSLISGGLTGELFF.